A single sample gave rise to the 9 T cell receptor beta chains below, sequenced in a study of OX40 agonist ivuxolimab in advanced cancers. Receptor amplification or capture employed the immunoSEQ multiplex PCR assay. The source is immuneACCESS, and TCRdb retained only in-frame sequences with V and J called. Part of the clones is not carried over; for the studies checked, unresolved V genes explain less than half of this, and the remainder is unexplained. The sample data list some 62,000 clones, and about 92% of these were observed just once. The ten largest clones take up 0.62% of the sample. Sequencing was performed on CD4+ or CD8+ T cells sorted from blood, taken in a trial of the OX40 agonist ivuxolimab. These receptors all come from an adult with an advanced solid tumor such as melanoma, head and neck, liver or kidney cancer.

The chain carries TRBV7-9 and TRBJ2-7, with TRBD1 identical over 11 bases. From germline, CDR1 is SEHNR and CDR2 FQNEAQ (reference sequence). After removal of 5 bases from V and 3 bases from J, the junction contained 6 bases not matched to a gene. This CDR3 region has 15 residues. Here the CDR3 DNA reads TGTGCCAGCAGCCCGGGGACAGGGGGAGGCTACGAGCAGTACTTC. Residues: CASSPGTGGGYEQYF.

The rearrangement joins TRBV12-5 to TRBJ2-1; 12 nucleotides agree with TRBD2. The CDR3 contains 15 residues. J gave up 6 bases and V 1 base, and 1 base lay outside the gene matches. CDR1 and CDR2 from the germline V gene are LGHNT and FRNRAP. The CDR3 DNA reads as TGTGCTAGTGGTTTGGCGACTAGCGGGAGCAATGAGCAGTTCTTC. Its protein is CASGLATSGSNEQFF.

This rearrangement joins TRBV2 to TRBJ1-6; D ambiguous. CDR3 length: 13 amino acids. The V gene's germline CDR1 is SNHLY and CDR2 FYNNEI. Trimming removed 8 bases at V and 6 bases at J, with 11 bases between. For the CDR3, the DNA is TGTGCCAGCCGCCTGGTTGTTAATTCACCCCTCCACTTT. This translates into CASRLVVNSPLHF.

In nucleotides, the CDR3 is TGTGCCAGCAATAGATACAGGGGGTACAATGAGCAGTTCTTC. Encoded protein: CASNRYRGYNEQFF. This sequence joins TRBV2 and TRBJ2-1, with 8 bases fitting TRBD1. From germline, CDR1 is SNHLY and CDR2 FYNNEI. The CDR3 loop spans 14 amino acids. V dropped 7 bases and J dropped 4; count of bases not matched to a gene: 6.

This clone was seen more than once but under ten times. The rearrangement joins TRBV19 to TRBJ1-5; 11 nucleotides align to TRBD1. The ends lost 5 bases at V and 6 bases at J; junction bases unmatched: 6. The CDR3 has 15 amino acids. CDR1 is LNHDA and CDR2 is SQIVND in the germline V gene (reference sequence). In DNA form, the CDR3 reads TGTGCCAGTAGTCATGGGACAGGGGGAGGTCAGCCCCAGCATTTT. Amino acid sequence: CASSHGTGGGQPQHF.

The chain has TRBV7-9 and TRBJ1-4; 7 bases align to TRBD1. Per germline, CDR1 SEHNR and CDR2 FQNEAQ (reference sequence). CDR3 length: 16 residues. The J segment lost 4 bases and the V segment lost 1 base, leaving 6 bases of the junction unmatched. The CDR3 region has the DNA TGTGCCAGCAGCTTAGGAACGGGACAGAATAATGAAAAACTGTTTTTT. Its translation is CASSLGTGQNNEKLFF.

The CDR3 region has the DNA TGCGCCAGCAGTTTAGCGGCTAGCACAGATACGCAGTATTTT. As protein: CASSLAASTDTQYF. The chain recombines TRBV10-2 with TRBJ2-3; a possible D gene is TRBD2 (6 bases). Looked up from germline, CDR1 is WSHSY and CDR2 is SAAADI. V was pared by 5 bases and J by 0 bases, with 9 bases between. The CDR3 has 14 residues.

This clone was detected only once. CDR3 sequence reads: CASSRPNTSGSNSYEQYF. In nucleotides, the CDR3 is TGTGCCAGCAGCCGCCCGAATACTAGCGGGTCGAACTCCTACGAGCAGTACTTC. The V gene is TRBV7-8, the J gene TRBJ2-7, with 9 bases identical to TRBD2. Per germline, CDR1 SGHVS and CDR2 FQNEAQ. CDR3 length: 18 residues. With V trimmed by 5 bases and J by 0 bases, 14 bases remained unmatched. Variable domain in full (rest from reference TRBV7-8 and TRBJ2-7): GAGVSQSPRYKVAKRGQDVALRCDPISGHVSLFWYQQALGQGPEFLTYFQNEAQLDKSGLPSDRFFAERPEGSVSTLKIQRTQQEDSAVYLCASSRPNTSGSNSYEQYFGPGTRLTVT.

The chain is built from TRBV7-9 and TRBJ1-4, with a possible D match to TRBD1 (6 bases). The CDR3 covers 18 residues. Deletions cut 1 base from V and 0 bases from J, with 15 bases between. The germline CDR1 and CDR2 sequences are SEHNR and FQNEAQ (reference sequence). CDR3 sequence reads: CASSLGLPGAATNEKLFF. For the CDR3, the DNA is TGTGCCAGCAGCTTAGGCCTTCCGGGGGCCGCAACTAATGAAAAACTGTTTTTT.